The 10 T cell receptor beta chains below were found in one sample sequenced in a study of blood T cell repertoires in COVID-19. The repertoire was sequenced with immunoSEQ multiplex PCR; TCRdb's copy has only in-frame clones and lacks some. The table includes 200,000 or so clones, about 88% detected once. Input material: peripheral blood. The receptors shown here come from a man between 65 and 85 years old with active or convalescent COVID-19.

CDR3 sequence (DNA): TGTGCCAGCAGCCGTATGAGCACAGATACGCAGTATTTT. Protein product: CASSRMSTDTQYF. V usage is TRBV7-2 and J usage is TRBJ2-3; D unclear. Germline V gene lookup returns CDR1 SGHTA and CDR2 FQGNSA. CDR3 size: 13 residues. Trimming removed 5 bases at V and 0 bases at J, with 6 bases between.

The V and J genes are TRBV11-2 and TRBJ2-5, with D perhaps matching TRBD2 (6 bases). The V and J ends lost 5 bases and 4 bases respectively, with 14 bases between them. Germline CDR1 SGHAT, CDR2 FQNNGV. The CDR3 length is 14 residues. CDR3 sequence reads: CASSPGGRTETQYF. The CDR3 DNA follows: TGTGCCAGCAGCCCAGGTGGGAGGACAGAGACCCAGTACTTC. Full variable domain (remainder filled in from reference TRBV11-2 and TRBJ2-5): EAGVAQSPRYKIIEKRQSVAFWCNPISGHATLYWYQQILGQGPKLLIQFQNNGVVDDSQLPKDRFSAERLKGVDSTLKIQPAKLEDSAVYLCASSPGGRTETQYFGPGTRLLVL.

V is TRBV27 and J is TRBJ2-3, with unresolved D. Germline V CDR1 and CDR2: MNHEY, SMNVEV (reference sequence). The CDR3 covers 11 residues. V dropped 5 bases and J dropped 6 bases, with 6 bases sitting between them. CDR3 in amino acids: CASSTLDTQYF. CDR3 nucleotide sequence: TGTGCCAGCAGTACATTGGATACGCAGTATTTT.

The chain employs TRBV6-2 or TRBV6-3 and TRBJ2-1; 9 nucleotides agree with TRBD1. The CDR3 loop spans 16 amino acids. The V segment lost 6 bases and the J segment 1 base; nucleotides outside the gene matches: 7. Germline CDR1 reads MNHEY; CDR2 reads SVGEGT. The chain's CDR3 is CASSEIGTGSYNEQFF. In nucleotides, the CDR3 is TGTGCCAGCAGCGAAATCGGGACAGGGTCCTACAATGAGCAGTTCTTC.

V is TRBV19 and J is TRBJ2-4; D is perhaps TRBD1 (6 bases). Germline values: CDR1 LNHDA, CDR2 SQIVND (reference sequence). V lost 10 bases and J 0 bases, leaving 22 bases between the germline ends. There are 17 residues in the CDR3. In nucleotides, the CDR3 is TGTGCCACTTCTATCAAGACAGGTCTCCAAGCCAAAAACATTCAGTACTTC. As protein: CATSIKTGLQAKNIQYF.

The chain has TRBV6-1 and TRBJ1-2; 11 nucleotides agree with TRBD1. The trim removed 1 base at V and 4 bases at J, leaving 2 bases unmatched. Germline CDR1 MNHNS, CDR2 SASEGT. This CDR3 has 15 amino acids. CDR3: CASSEVGTGGYGYTF. The CDR3 nucleotides read TGTGCCAGCAGTGAAGTGGGGACAGGGGGCTATGGCTACACCTTC.

The V and J genes are TRBV27 and TRBJ1-1; D is uncertain. CDR1 MNHEY and CDR2 SMNVEV come from the germline V gene (reference sequence). CDR3 length: 10 amino acids. The V end was cut by 11 bases, the J end by 8 bases, with 12 bases between. CDR3 in amino acids: CAAGYTEAFF. CDR3 DNA: TGTGCCGCCGGGTATACAGAAGCTTTCTTT.

The CDR3 DNA is TGTGCCAGCAGTTTATTTTCGGGACAGGGGATTGGGACCCAGTACTTC. The encoded protein is CASSLFSGQGIGTQYF. V usage is TRBV28 and J usage is TRBJ2-5, with 10 positions matching TRBD1. The CDR3 loop spans 16 amino acids. Germline V CDR1 and CDR2: MDHEN, SYDVKM. J lost 7 bases, V lost 1 base, and 9 bases had no gene match.

V usage is TRBV6-5 and J usage is TRBJ2-7, with TRBD2 identical over 9 bases. CDR1 and CDR2 from the germline V gene are MNHEY and SVGAGI. After removal of 10 bases from V and 6 bases from J, the junction contained 13 bases not matched to a gene. The CDR3 consists of 14 residues. CDR3 nucleotide sequence: TGTGCCACGAACCCGAGCGGGAGGTTCGGCGAGCAGTACTTC. Amino acid sequence: CATNPSGRFGEQYF.

The V gene is TRBV6-1, the J gene TRBJ1-5, with D unresolved. Germline CDR1 MNHNS, CDR2 SASEGT. V was shortened by 1 base and J by 4 bases, with 5 bases between the two germline ends. There are 13 residues in the CDR3. The CDR3 spells CASSEGLNQPQHF. CDR3 DNA sequence: TGTGCCAGCAGTGAAGGTTTAAATCAGCCCCAGCATTTT.